This is a list of T cell receptor beta chains from one sample in a study of cytomegalovirus exposure and HLA in healthy donors. Clones were sequenced by immunoSEQ multiplex PCR, and TCRdb holds only the in-frame ones, with some missing. The sample includes fewer than 200,000 clones, approximately 82% of them seen just once. The sequencing sample was made of PBMCs. These receptor sequences come from a male donor in good health and CMV-seronegative. CDR3s include the opening cysteine and the closing phenylalanine or tryptophan. D genes are given only for firm matches. Size tells how often a clone was seen (once, few, many) or the class of an expanded clone, and some rows leave it out.

size	D	V	J	CDR3	DNA
-	-	TRBV2	TRBJ2-7	CASKQRSKQYF	TGTGCCAGCAAACAGAGATCCAAGCAGTACTTC
-	TRBD2	TRBV6-5	TRBJ2-1	CASSYLAGDNEQFF	TGTGCCAGCAGTTACCTAGCGGGGGACAATGAGCAGTTCTTC
-	TRBD2	TRBV9	TRBJ2-1	CASSVWREGREQFF	TGTGCCAGCAGCGTTTGGCGGGAGGGCCGGGAGCAGTTCTTC
-	TRBD2	TRBV2	TRBJ2-1	CASSGRAYNEQFF	TGTGCCAGCAGCGGGAGGGCCTACAATGAGCAGTTCTTC
-	TRBD1	TRBV7-6	TRBJ1-1	CASSRDRIEAFF	TGTGCCAGCAGCCGGGACAGAATTGAAGCTTTCTTT
few	TRBD1	TRBV5-6	TRBJ1-1	CASSQAGTANTEAFF	TGTGCCAGCAGTCAGGCCGGGACAGCTAACACTGAAGCTTTCTTT
-	TRBD1	TRBV7-9	TRBJ2-7	CASTLGQGSTYEQYF	TGTGCCAGCACCCTAGGACAGGGTTCAACCTACGAGCAGTACTTC
-	-	TRBV6-5	TRBJ1-3	CASSYKGHSGNTIYF	TGTGCCAGCAGTTACAAGGGGCACTCTGGAAACACCATATATTTT
-	TRBD1	TRBV5-8	TRBJ2-5	CASSSGTGGETQYF	TGTGCCAGCAGTTCCGGGACAGGGGGGGAGACCCAGTACTTC
few	TRBD1	TRBV9	TRBJ1-2	CASSSTTGTDYGYTF	TGTGCCAGCAGCTCCACGACAGGGACGGACTATGGCTACACCTTC
-	TRBD1	TRBV18	TRBJ2-7	CASSPLGQGTSYEQYF	TGTGCCAGCTCACCACTCGGACAGGGGACATCCTACGAGCAGTACTTC
few	-	TRBV7-2	TRBJ2-7	CASRLGFPHEQYF	TGTGCCAGCAGACTGGGCTTTCCCCACGAGCAGTACTTC
once	-	TRBV18	TRBJ1-5	CASSPPGAGSNQPQHF	TGTGCCAGCTCACCACCTGGGGCCGGGAGCAATCAGCCCCAGCATTTT
-	-	TRBV6-1	TRBJ2-3	CASRQGSGEGNTQYF	TGTGCCAGCAGACAGGGTAGTGGGGAAGGGAATACGCAGTATTTT
-	TRBD1	TRBV12-5	TRBJ2-7	CASGPRTGDPYEQYF	TGTGCTAGTGGTCCCCGGACAGGGGATCCCTACGAGCAGTACTTC
-	-	TRBV5-1	TRBJ2-7	CASSLQLVGAREQYF	TGCGCCAGCAGCTTGCAGTTGGTAGGGGCTAGGGAGCAGTACTTC
-	-	TRBV7-2	TRBJ2-3	CASSLVVTVTDTQYF	TGTGCCAGCAGCTTAGTCGTAACAGTCACAGATACGCAGTATTTT
-	TRBD1	TRBV19	TRBJ2-1	CASSLGQGLANEQFF	TGTGCCAGTAGTCTGGGACAGGGGCTCGCCAATGAGCAGTTCTTC
-	-	TRBV11-2	TRBJ1-1	CASSFGTPNTEAFF	TGTGCCAGCAGCTTCGGGACACCGAACACTGAAGCTTTCTTT
-	-	TRBV2	TRBJ1-5	CASSSQGPAQHF	TGTGCCAGCAGTTCACAGGGACCGGCCCAGCATTTT
-	-	TRBV6-5	TRBJ1-5	CASCPGLGQPQHF	TGTGCCAGCTGCCCGGGATTAGGTCAGCCCCAGCATTTT
-	-	TRBV29-1	TRBJ1-5	CSVVTDRDQPQHF	TGCAGCGTTGTCACGGACAGAGATCAGCCCCAGCATTTT
-	-	TRBV30	TRBJ2-1	CAWSLSNEQFF	TGTGCCTGGAGCCTTAGCAATGAGCAGTTCTTC
-	TRBD1	TRBV5-6	TRBJ2-3	CASSSRDRVKSTDTQYF	TGTGCCAGCAGCTCCCGGGACAGAGTAAAATCCACAGATACGCAGTATTTT
-	-	TRBV5-1	TRBJ2-1	CASSREDNEQFF	TGCGCCAGCAGCCGAGAGGACAATGAGCAGTTCTTC
-	-	TRBV6-6	TRBJ1-6	CASSSGVFNSPLHF	TGTGCCAGCAGTTCCGGGGTCTTTAATTCACCCCTCCACTTT
-	TRBD1	TRBV5-1	TRBJ1-5	CASSQQGGGNQPQHF	TGCGCCAGCAGCCAACAGGGGGGTGGCAATCAGCCCCAGCATTTT
-	TRBD2	TRBV4-2	TRBJ2-5	CASSVRTSEETQYF	TGTGCCAGCAGCGTTAGGACTAGCGAAGAGACCCAGTACTTC
-	-	TRBV9	TRBJ2-3	CASSSTTGLLPSTDTQYF	TGTGCCAGCAGCTCCACCACCGGACTTTTACCCAGCACAGATACGCAGTATTTT
-	-	TRBV25-1	TRBJ2-7	CASSEWGGGTYEQYF	TGTGCCAGCAGTGAATGGGGCGGGGGCACCTACGAGCAGTACTTC
-	TRBD1	TRBV5-6	TRBJ2-2	CASSVYRGGSAGELFF	TGTGCCAGCAGCGTTTACAGGGGTGGAAGTGCCGGGGAGCTGTTTTTT
-	TRBD1	TRBV15	TRBJ2-1	CATSRDGRGPYNEQFF	TGTGCCACCAGCAGAGATGGTAGGGGGCCTTACAATGAGCAGTTCTTC